Listed below are T cell receptor beta chains from one sample, sequenced in a study of T cell responses to AZD1222 COVID-19 vaccine. Clones were sequenced by immunoSEQ multiplex PCR, and TCRdb holds only the in-frame ones, with some missing. The sample includes roughly 140,000 clones, roughly 88% of them seen just once. The specimen was peripheral blood, collected on day 0 of MenACWY control vaccination. The receptors come from an adult in good health. CDR3s include the opening cysteine and the closing phenylalanine or tryptophan. A D gene is named only where the DNA matches it firmly. Some rows mark clone size as missing; the rest say once, few, many or name a class of expanded clone.

d_gene: NA
v_gene: TRBV7-2
abundance: once
j_gene: TRBJ2-3
CDR3aa: CASSQSGRTDTQYF
CDR3nt: TGTGCCAGCAGCCAGTCGGGGAGGACAGATACGCAGTATTTT

d_gene: TRBD1
v_gene: TRBV18
abundance: NA
j_gene: TRBJ1-6
CDR3aa: CASSGTGDAALHF
CDR3nt: TGTGCCAGCTCAGGGACAGGGGATGCGGCCCTCCACTTT

d_gene: TRBD1
v_gene: TRBV28
abundance: many
j_gene: TRBJ1-2
CDR3aa: CASSSPGQGAGGYTF
CDR3nt: TGTGCCAGCTCATCCCCGGGACAGGGGGCAGGGGGCTACACCTTC

d_gene: TRBD1
v_gene: TRBV7-2
abundance: NA
j_gene: TRBJ1-4
CDR3aa: CASSFRYRGEKLFF
CDR3nt: TGTGCCAGCAGCTTTAGGTACAGGGGAGAAAAACTGTTTTTT

d_gene: NA
v_gene: TRBV5-1
abundance: NA
j_gene: TRBJ1-2
CDR3aa: CASSSFNLGISSGYTF
CDR3nt: TGCGCCAGCAGCTCCTTCAATTTAGGGATTTCCAGCGGCTACACCTTC

d_gene: TRBD1
v_gene: TRBV7-3
abundance: NA
j_gene: TRBJ2-1
CDR3aa: CASSLSGTGGGSYNEQFF
CDR3nt: TGTGCCAGCAGCTTATCCGGGACAGGGGGCGGCTCCTACAATGAGCAGTTCTTC

d_gene: NA
v_gene: TRBV29-1
abundance: NA
j_gene: TRBJ2-7
CDR3aa: CSVEVSTYEQYF
CDR3nt: TGCAGCGTTGAAGTCAGTACCTACGAGCAGTACTTC

d_gene: TRBD1
v_gene: TRBV2
abundance: few
j_gene: TRBJ1-2
CDR3aa: CASSEQGVYGYTF
CDR3nt: TGTGCCAGCAGTGAACAGGGGGTGTATGGCTACACCTTC

d_gene: NA
v_gene: TRBV5-6
abundance: NA
j_gene: TRBJ1-1
CDR3aa: CASSLGTGLITEAFF
CDR3nt: TGTGCCAGCAGCTTGGGGACCGGCCTTATCACTGAAGCTTTCTTT

d_gene: TRBD2
v_gene: TRBV27
abundance: NA
j_gene: TRBJ2-7
CDR3aa: CASSNSGSRNEQYF
CDR3nt: TGTGCCAGCAGTAATAGCGGGAGTCGAAACGAGCAGTACTTC

d_gene: NA
v_gene: TRBV4-3
abundance: NA
j_gene: TRBJ1-1
CDR3aa: CASSQGLRDGAFF
CDR3nt: TGCGCCAGCAGCCAAGGTTTGAGGGACGGGGCTTTCTTT

d_gene: TRBD2
v_gene: TRBV3-1/TRBV3-2
abundance: NA
j_gene: TRBJ2-3
CDR3aa: CASSQDLAASTDTQYF
CDR3nt: TGTGCCAGCAGCCAAGATCTAGCGGCTAGCACAGATACGCAGTATTTT

d_gene: TRBD1
v_gene: TRBV14
abundance: NA
j_gene: TRBJ1-1
CDR3aa: CASSLQGAVGTEAFF
CDR3nt: TGTGCCAGCAGCCTTCAGGGGGCGGTGGGCACTGAAGCTTTCTTT

d_gene: NA
v_gene: TRBV19
abundance: NA
j_gene: TRBJ2-2
CDR3aa: CASSMNPAGELFF
CDR3nt: TGTGCCAGTAGTATGAACCCCGCTGGGGAGCTGTTTTTT

d_gene: TRBD2
v_gene: TRBV5-6
abundance: many
j_gene: TRBJ2-2
CDR3aa: CASSGGLESGELFF
CDR3nt: TGTGCCAGCAGCGGGGGACTAGAAAGCGGGGAGCTGTTTTTT

d_gene: NA
v_gene: TRBV27
abundance: NA
j_gene: TRBJ2-4
CDR3aa: CASSLSMPGNIQYF
CDR3nt: TGTGCCAGCAGTTTATCGATGCCTGGAAACATTCAGTACTTC

d_gene: TRBD1
v_gene: TRBV5-1
abundance: NA
j_gene: TRBJ1-1
CDR3aa: CASSLNRGNTEAFF
CDR3nt: TGCGCCAGCAGCTTAAACAGGGGGAACACTGAAGCTTTCTTT

d_gene: NA
v_gene: TRBV7-2
abundance: NA
j_gene: TRBJ2-7
CDR3aa: CASSKSRDYYEQYF
CDR3nt: TGTGCCAGCAGCAAATCCCGGGATTATTACGAGCAGTACTTC

d_gene: TRBD1
v_gene: TRBV30
abundance: NA
j_gene: TRBJ1-1
CDR3aa: CASKQGVPTEAFF
CDR3nt: TGTGCCTCAAAACAGGGGGTCCCCACTGAAGCTTTCTTT

d_gene: NA
v_gene: TRBV11-2
abundance: NA
j_gene: TRBJ1-2
CDR3aa: CASSLVRGGYTF
CDR3nt: TGTGCCAGCAGCTTAGTTAGGGGCGGCTACACCTTC

d_gene: TRBD1
v_gene: TRBV5-1
abundance: NA
j_gene: TRBJ2-7
CDR3aa: CASRRTGETYEQYF
CDR3nt: TGCGCCAGCAGGCGGACAGGGGAGACCTACGAGCAGTACTTC

d_gene: TRBD1
v_gene: TRBV7-2
abundance: NA
j_gene: TRBJ1-4
CDR3aa: CASSLFGTGTNEKLFF
CDR3nt: TGTGCCAGCAGCTTATTCGGGACAGGGACTAATGAAAAACTGTTTTTT

d_gene: NA
v_gene: TRBV9
abundance: NA
j_gene: TRBJ2-5
CDR3aa: CASSPQAGGAASAQYF
CDR3nt: TGTGCCAGCAGTCCCCAAGCCGGCGGGGCTGCCTCGGCCCAGTACTTC

d_gene: NA
v_gene: TRBV5-1
abundance: NA
j_gene: TRBJ1-5
CDR3aa: CASSLEPSNQPQHF
CDR3nt: TGCGCCAGCAGCTTGGAGCCAAGCAATCAGCCCCAGCATTTT

d_gene: NA
v_gene: TRBV10-3
abundance: NA
j_gene: TRBJ1-5
CDR3aa: CAISASISNQPQHF
CDR3nt: TGTGCCATCAGCGCGTCTATTAGCAATCAGCCCCAGCATTTT

d_gene: TRBD1
v_gene: TRBV5-1
abundance: NA
j_gene: TRBJ2-5
CDR3aa: CASRAGTGPQETQYF
CDR3nt: TGCGCCAGCAGGGCCGGGACAGGGCCTCAAGAGACCCAGTACTTC

d_gene: NA
v_gene: TRBV19
abundance: NA
j_gene: TRBJ1-5
CDR3aa: CASKYTVYSNQPQHF
CDR3nt: TGTGCCAGTAAGTACACAGTCTATAGCAATCAGCCCCAGCATTTT

d_gene: NA
v_gene: TRBV29-1
abundance: NA
j_gene: TRBJ1-6
CDR3aa: CSVSGGGVNSPLHF
CDR3nt: TGCAGCGTCTCCGGGGGGGGCGTTAATTCACCCCTCCACTTT

d_gene: TRBD1
v_gene: TRBV7-9
abundance: once
j_gene: TRBJ2-7
CDR3aa: CASSLRTGSYEQYF
CDR3nt: TGTGCCAGCAGCTTAAGGACAGGGTCCTACGAGCAGTACTTC

d_gene: TRBD1
v_gene: TRBV19
abundance: NA
j_gene: TRBJ2-2
CDR3aa: CASKWGQTNTGELFF
CDR3nt: TGTGCCAGCAAATGGGGACAGACGAACACCGGGGAGCTGTTTTTT

d_gene: TRBD1
v_gene: TRBV4-1
abundance: NA
j_gene: TRBJ1-4
CDR3aa: CASSQAPGQAEAGYEKLFF
CDR3nt: TGCGCCAGCAGCCAGGCTCCGGGACAGGCGGAGGCGGGTTATGAAAAACTGTTTTTT

d_gene: NA
v_gene: TRBV6-5
abundance: NA
j_gene: TRBJ2-7
CDR3aa: CASSPGPYEQYF
CDR3nt: TGTGCCAGCAGCCCCGGTCCCTACGAGCAGTACTTC

d_gene: NA
v_gene: TRBV4-3
abundance: NA
j_gene: TRBJ1-4
CDR3aa: CASSQDLNRANEKLFF
CDR3nt: TGCGCCAGCAGCCAAGATCTCAATAGGGCCAATGAAAAACTGTTTTTT

d_gene: NA
v_gene: TRBV29-1
abundance: NA
j_gene: TRBJ2-1
CDR3aa: CSVEGDYNEQFF
CDR3nt: TGCAGCGTTGAGGGGGATTACAATGAGCAGTTCTTC

d_gene: NA
v_gene: TRBV11-1
abundance: NA
j_gene: TRBJ1-6
CDR3aa: CASSLEGIPYNSPLHF
CDR3nt: TGTGCCAGCAGCTTGGAGGGGATCCCCTATAATTCACCCCTCCACTTT

d_gene: TRBD1
v_gene: TRBV28
abundance: NA
j_gene: TRBJ1-1
CDR3aa: CASREPGQGEAFF
CDR3nt: TGTGCCAGCAGGGAACCGGGACAGGGGGAAGCTTTCTTT

d_gene: TRBD2
v_gene: TRBV14
abundance: once
j_gene: TRBJ2-3
CDR3aa: CASSQGLAVSTDTQYF
CDR3nt: TGTGCCAGCAGCCAAGGCCTAGCGGTATCCACAGATACGCAGTATTTT

d_gene: TRBD1
v_gene: TRBV19
abundance: NA
j_gene: TRBJ1-6
CDR3aa: CASSMTGTGESPLHF
CDR3nt: TGTGCCAGTAGTATGACCGGGACAGGGGAATCACCCCTCCACTTT

d_gene: TRBD1
v_gene: TRBV4-2
abundance: NA
j_gene: TRBJ1-2
CDR3aa: CASSGVQGGDGYTF
CDR3nt: TGTGCCAGCAGCGGAGTCCAGGGGGGGGATGGCTACACCTTC

d_gene: NA
v_gene: TRBV6-2/TRBV6-3
abundance: NA
j_gene: TRBJ2-2
CDR3aa: CASSPGTSTSGELFF
CDR3nt: TGTGCCAGCAGTCCCGGGACATCCACGAGCGGGGAGCTGTTTTTT

d_gene: NA
v_gene: TRBV7-2
abundance: NA
j_gene: TRBJ2-5
CDR3aa: CASRKDPLDSQETQYF
CDR3nt: TGTGCCAGCAGGAAGGATCCATTGGACAGCCAAGAGACCCAGTACTTC

d_gene: NA
v_gene: TRBV30
abundance: few
j_gene: TRBJ1-1
CDR3aa: CAWSWSAGRNTEAFF
CDR3nt: TGTGCCTGGAGTTGGTCGGCGGGGAGGAACACTGAAGCTTTCTTT

d_gene: NA
v_gene: TRBV6-6
abundance: NA
j_gene: TRBJ2-1
CDR3aa: CASSYSGGGYNEQFF
CDR3nt: TGTGCCAGCAGTTACTCAGGGGGAGGCTACAATGAGCAGTTCTTC